Included here is one T cell receptor (beta chain) sequence, with context. Antigen: not known. TCRdb's table, derived via immunoSEQ multiplex PCR, lists solely in-frame clones and lacks some. This sample yields about 78,000 clones, of which around 91% are seen a single time; 2.5% to 3.5% belongs to the top ten. The CDR3 runs 12 residues. Germline V lookup: CDR1 SGHNT, CDR2 YENEEA. V shed 5 bases and J shed 8 bases, with 12 bases lying between them. These data are taken from a study of OX40 agonist ivuxolimab in advanced cancers. Study details: Among those enrolled, mean age was around 55 years (range roughly 20 to 85) and 75% to 90% were male. People who had prior anti-PD-1, anti-PD-L1 or anti-CTLA-4 therapy could take part, and roughly 44% had some. Study outcomes and limitations: More expanded clones were seen, on average, in CD8+ T cells than in CD4+.

The receptor's source is an adult with an advanced solid tumor such as melanoma, head and neck, liver or kidney cancer. The chain links TRBV11-3 to TRBJ2-5; D might be TRBD1 (6 bases). The sample here was CD4+ or CD8+ T cells sorted from blood, taken in a trial of the OX40 agonist ivuxolimab. CDR3 amino acids: CASSQGWNTQYF. In DNA form, the CDR3 reads TGTGCCAGCAGCCAGGGGTGGAACACCCAGTACTTC.